This T cell receptor beta chain was identified during a study of Graves' ophthalmopathy and Graves' hyperthyroidism. Across the study: Specimen type is peripheral blood, obtained at initial diagnosis before any treatment. Study outcomes and limitations: The study's model predicted ophthalmopathy progression at about 68% sensitivity and 72% to 85% specificity.

The table lists this clonotype with many counts. What it recognizes is unknown. Hyperthyroidism is called stable when no ophthalmopathy develops within 18 months of follow-up. Exclusion criteria comprised other autoimmune diseases, uncontrolled infections, pregnancy or lactation in patients. Investigators amplified TCR beta CDR3 regions from RNA transcripts. A first-round RT-PCR used HTBI primers, followed by a second-round multiplex PCR. In TCRdb, the multiplex PCR reads were re-called with MiXCR into one record per CDR3 protein. The sample comprises 620,000 or so distinct CDR3 sequences, about a fifth of which are singletons, and more than 5.5% rests with the top ten. Germline values: CDR1 MNHEY, CDR2 SVGAGI. The V and J ends lost 10 bases and 1 base respectively, with 11 bases between them. The CDR3 runs to 13 residues.

The gene calls are TRBV6-5 and TRBJ2-4; D is perhaps TRBD1 (5 bases). The sample consisted of peripheral blood. This receptor was obtained from a woman aged 18-29 years with stable Graves' hyperthyroidism. Some clones in this sample may be carry-over from other donors' samples. DNA for the CDR3: TGTGCCACCAGGGCATTCGCCAAAAACATTCAGTACTTC. Translated, it gives CATRAFAKNIQYF.